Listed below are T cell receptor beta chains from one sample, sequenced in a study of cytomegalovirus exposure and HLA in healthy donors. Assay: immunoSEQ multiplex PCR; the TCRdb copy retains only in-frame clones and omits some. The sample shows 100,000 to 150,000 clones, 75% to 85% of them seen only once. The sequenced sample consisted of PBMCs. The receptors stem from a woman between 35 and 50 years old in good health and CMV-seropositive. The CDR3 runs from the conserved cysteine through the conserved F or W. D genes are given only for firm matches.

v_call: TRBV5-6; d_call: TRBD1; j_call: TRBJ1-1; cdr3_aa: CASSFGTGGTEAFF
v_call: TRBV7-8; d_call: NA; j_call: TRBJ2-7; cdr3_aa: CASRGGGAYEQYF
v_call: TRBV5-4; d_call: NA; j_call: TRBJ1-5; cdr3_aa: CASSLGGSGGRSNQPQHF
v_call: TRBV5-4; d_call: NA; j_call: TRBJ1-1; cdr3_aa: CASSLDGQENTEAFF
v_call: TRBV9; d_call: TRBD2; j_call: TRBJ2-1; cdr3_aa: CASSTSGLLSSYNEQFF
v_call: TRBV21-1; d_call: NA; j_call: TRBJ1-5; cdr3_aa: CASSILDRGYNQPQHF
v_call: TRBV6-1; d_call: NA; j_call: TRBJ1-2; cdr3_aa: CASREGTAPNYGYTF
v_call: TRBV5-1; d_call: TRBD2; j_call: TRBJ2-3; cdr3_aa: CASSFGTSGESTDTQYF
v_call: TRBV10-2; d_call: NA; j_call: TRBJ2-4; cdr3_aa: CASSPNTGKSKNIQYF
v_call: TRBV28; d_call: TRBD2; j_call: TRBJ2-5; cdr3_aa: CASRGRGQETQYF
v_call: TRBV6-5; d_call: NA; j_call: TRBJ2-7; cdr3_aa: CASSRDSFEQYF
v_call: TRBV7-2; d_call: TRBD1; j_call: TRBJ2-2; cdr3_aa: CASSLGDRNTGELFF
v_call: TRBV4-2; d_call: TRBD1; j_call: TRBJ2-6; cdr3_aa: CASSQRQGSGANVLTF
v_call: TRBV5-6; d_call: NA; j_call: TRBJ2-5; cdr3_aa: CASSLGVGEQYF
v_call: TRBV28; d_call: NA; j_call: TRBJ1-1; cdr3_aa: CASSLMRHTEAFF
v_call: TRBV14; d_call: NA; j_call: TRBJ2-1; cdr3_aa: CASSEVWFDEQFF
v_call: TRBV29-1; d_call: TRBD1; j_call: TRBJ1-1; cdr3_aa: CSVERGQGNTEAFF
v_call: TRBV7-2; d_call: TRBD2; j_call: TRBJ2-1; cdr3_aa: CASSFLAGGSNNEQFF
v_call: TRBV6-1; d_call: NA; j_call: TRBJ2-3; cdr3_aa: CASSEDPPAADTQYF
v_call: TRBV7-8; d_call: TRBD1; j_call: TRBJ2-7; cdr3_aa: CASSLGSGGYEQYF
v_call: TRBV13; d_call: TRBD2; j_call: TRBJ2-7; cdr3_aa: CASSGGLAMHEQYF
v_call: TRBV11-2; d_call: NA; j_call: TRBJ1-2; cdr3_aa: CASSLDGSTWGYYGYTF
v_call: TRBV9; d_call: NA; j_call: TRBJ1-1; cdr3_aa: CASSVGGRGTEAFF
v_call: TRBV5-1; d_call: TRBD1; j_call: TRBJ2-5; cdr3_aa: CASSLARDSQETQYF
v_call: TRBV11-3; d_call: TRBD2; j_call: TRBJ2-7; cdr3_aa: CASSSGGLYEQYF
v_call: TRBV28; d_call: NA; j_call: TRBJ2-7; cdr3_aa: CASSWASYEQYF
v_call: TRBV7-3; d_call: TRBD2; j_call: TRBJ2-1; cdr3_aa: CASSLSPAGVGNEQFF
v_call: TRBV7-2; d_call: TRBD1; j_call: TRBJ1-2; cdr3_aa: CASSIDREHGYTF
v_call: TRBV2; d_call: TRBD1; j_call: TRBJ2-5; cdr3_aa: CASNVRDRGLDAQYF
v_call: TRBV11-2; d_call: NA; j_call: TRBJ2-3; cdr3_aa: CASSLGGSTDTQYF
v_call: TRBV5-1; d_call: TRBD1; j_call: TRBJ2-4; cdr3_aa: CASSLGQGNIQYF
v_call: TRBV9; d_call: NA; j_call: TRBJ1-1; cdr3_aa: CASSVAISGDTEAFF
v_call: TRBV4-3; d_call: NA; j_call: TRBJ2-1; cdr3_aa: CASSQGPGSYNEQFF